This T cell receptor (beta chain) comes out of a study of cytomegalovirus exposure and HLA in healthy donors. 13 Jbeta primers and 60 Vbeta primers were used for the PCR. The table came from immunoSEQ multiplex PCR; TCRdb's copy has only in-frame clones and leaves some out. The data contain roughly 100,000 clones, roughly 80% of them singletons. Whole-study results and caveats: Analyses of presence and absence presupposed an approximately uniform sequencing depth across donors. Prior analysis indicated that the majority of TCR beta V segments exhibited productivity approximately 87% or approximately 30% of the time.

V shed 4 bases, J shed 3 bases, and the junction held 3 bases outside the gene matches. The CDR3 spans 14 residues. CDR1 and CDR2 from the germline V gene are SGHRS and YFSETQ. In the case of this clone: Its antigen is still unknown.

This clonotype was obtained from a man aged 30 to 39 in good health and CMV-seropositive. The sequenced material came from PBMCs. The chain links TRBV5-1 to TRBJ1-1, with 10 positions matching TRBD1. The CDR3 DNA reads TGCGCCAGCAGCGTGGACAGGGGGGACACTGAAGCTTTCTTT. Amino acids: CASSVDRGDTEAFF.